This record looks at one T cell receptor beta chain sequence and its context. The sample originates from a study of blood T cell repertoires in COVID-19. The J segment lost 5 bases and the V segment lost 3 bases, leaving 9 bases of the junction unmatched. The CDR3 runs 15 residues. Germline V CDR1 and CDR2: KGHSH, LQKENI. Produced via immunoSEQ multiplex PCR; TCRdb's table is partial and in-frame only. This table has 150,000 to 200,000 clones, over 80% appearing once. The chain employs TRBV18 and TRBJ1-2; 7 positions match TRBD1. This clonotype was obtained from a woman in her fifties or sixties with acute or convalescent COVID-19. Sequencing was done on a sample of peripheral blood. The CDR3 DNA reads as TGTGCCAGCTCACCTCCCGGGACAGCGCCTTATGGCTACACCTTC. Protein: CASSPPGTAPYGYTF.